This T cell receptor (beta chain) was recorded in a study of T-cell reconstitution after alpha-beta-depleted transplantation in children. The germline V gene encodes CDR1 SGHTA and CDR2 FQGNSA. The CDR3 loop spans 16 amino acids. V dropped 1 base and J dropped 7; count of bases not matched to a gene: 9. The authors prepared the TCRbeta library with unique molecular identifiers. Each CDR3 protein gets one entry after TCRdb re-called the PCR reads with MiXCR. The sample records 190,000 or so distinct CDR3 sequences, over 5.5% being singletons. Ten or more counts support this clonotype. The sequence derives from a human donor who donated a stem cell graft to a child with Wiskott-Aldrich syndrome. The source was PBMCs from the stem cell graft donor, collected from the stem cell graft. The gene calls are TRBV7-2 and TRBJ2-1, with 8 bases identical to TRBD1. CDR3 in DNA: TGTGCCAGCAGCTTAGGAGGGACAGGAATTGAGAATGAGCAGTTCTTC. Translated: CASSLGGTGIENEQFF.